Listed below are T cell receptor beta chains from one sample, sequenced in a study of beta chain features in type 1 diabetes. Here immunoSEQ multiplex PCR was the method, and the copy in TCRdb shows in-frame clones only, minus some. The table lists fewer than 400,000 clones, 8% of them singletons. Sequenced input: central memory CD4+ T cells from blood. These receptors were taken from a woman under 30 in good health. Each CDR3 is given with its conserved first and last residue.

j_call v_call cdr3_length cdr3_aa
TRBJ1-2 TRBV6-5 14 CASSISQVSLGYTF
TRBJ2-2 TRBV27 15 CASSLQARNTGELFF
TRBJ2-1 TRBV2 14 CASSGWLAGNEQFF
TRBJ1-5 TRBV7-3 15 CASSYGQRLNQPQHF
TRBJ2-3 TRBV5-1 13 CASRRDGTDTQYF
TRBJ1-3 TRBV5-1 14 CASSLEQGADTIYF
TRBJ1-2 TRBV5-1 13 CASSLVSGGGYTF
TRBJ2-5 TRBV7-9 11 CASSILETQYF
TRBJ1-2 TRBV29-1 13 CSVVPRTNHGYTF
TRBJ1-5 TRBV7-9 16 CASSLMGRASNQPQHF
TRBJ2-2 TRBV11-2 17 CASSLRYQGSNTGELFF
TRBJ2-1 TRBV7-9 15 CASSSTSGRHNEQFF
TRBJ2-2 TRBV5-1 15 CASSLGSGSTGELFF
TRBJ1-2 TRBV27 15 CASSPHRDTNYGYTF
TRBJ2-1 TRBV27 14 CASSLTSGGAGQFF
TRBJ1-1 TRBV19 15 CASSDGQVWFTEAFF
TRBJ2-7 TRBV28 15 CASSYGQVATYEQYF
TRBJ1-2 TRBV2 13 CASSADRPNGYTF
TRBJ1-1 TRBV28 15 CASSFPGGWGTEAFF
TRBJ2-1 TRBV23-1 15 CASSLENSSYNEQFF
TRBJ1-2 TRBV28 13 CASSFPGGYGYTF
TRBJ2-7 TRBV5-4 16 CASSSDPRGGSYEQYF
TRBJ2-7 TRBV4-3 17 CASSQDLMGAGGYEQYF
TRBJ2-6 TRBV5-6 16 CASSLLAGAGANVLTF
TRBJ2-7 TRBV10-3 15 CAIRNTRDRAYEQYF
TRBJ1-1 TRBV28 13 CASSLRGNTEAFF
TRBJ2-7 TRBV9 15 CASSTSGDWSYEQYF
TRBJ2-2 TRBV9 16 CASSVEGDRFTGELFF
TRBJ1-5 TRBV10-3 12 CAISTGAQPQHF
TRBJ1-5 TRBV10-3 14 CAISESQGLEPQHF
TRBJ2-1 TRBV27 15 CASSLGTGIYNEQFF
TRBJ1-2 TRBV18 13 CASSPSGGFGYTF
TRBJ2-1 TRBV29-1 16 CSVREPTGRRSNEQFF
TRBJ2-1 TRBV4-1 14 CASSLTTGLNEQFF
TRBJ1-2 TRBV9 14 CASSPRRQDYGYTF
TRBJ1-1 TRBV5-6 15 CASSLAGWGNTEAFF
TRBJ2-5 TRBV4-2 17 CASSQGSPGTAQETQYF
TRBJ2-7 TRBV7-2 14 CASSVGDISYEQYF
TRBJ2-7 TRBV11-2 12 CASSLSGYEQYF
TRBJ1-2 TRBV7-6 19 CASSLPGAGDTGANYGYTF
TRBJ2-2 TRBV29-1 11 CSAHGTGELFF
TRBJ2-5 TRBV7-2 13 CASSLALRETQYF
TRBJ2-5 TRBV7-2 16 CASSLAASGLQETQYF
TRBJ2-3 TRBV7-9 13 CASSIGQSRTQYF
TRBJ2-1 TRBV6-5 13 CASKTSGYNEQFF
TRBJ1-1 TRBV5-6 11 CASSSQVEAFF
TRBJ2-1 TRBV19 15 CASSIGLAAAGEQFF
TRBJ2-5 TRBV28 13 CASLKGDGETQYF
TRBJ2-3 TRBV5-1 11 CASRATDTQYF
TRBJ2-7 TRBV6-6 13 CASSYSKGGEQYF
TRBJ2-1 TRBV27 16 CASMGLHSGRMNEQFF
TRBJ2-5 TRBV4-2 14 CASSQAGGSETQYF
TRBJ2-5 TRBV5-1 13 CASSVGRGETQYF
TRBJ2-7 TRBV5-1 15 CASSLDASGSYEQYF